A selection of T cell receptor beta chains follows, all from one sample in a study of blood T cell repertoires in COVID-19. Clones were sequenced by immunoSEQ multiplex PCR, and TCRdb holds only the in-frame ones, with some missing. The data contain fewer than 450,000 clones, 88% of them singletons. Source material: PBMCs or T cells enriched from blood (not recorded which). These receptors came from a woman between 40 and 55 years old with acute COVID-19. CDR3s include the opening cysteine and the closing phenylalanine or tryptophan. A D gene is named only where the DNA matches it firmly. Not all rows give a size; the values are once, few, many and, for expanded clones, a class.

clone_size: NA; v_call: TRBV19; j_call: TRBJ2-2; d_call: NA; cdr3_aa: CASSIRQGNTGELFF; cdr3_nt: TGTGCCAGTAGTATTCGTCAGGGTAACACCGGGGAGCTGTTTTTT
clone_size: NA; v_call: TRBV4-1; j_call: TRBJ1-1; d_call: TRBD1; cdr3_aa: CASSQDGTGWTEAFF; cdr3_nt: TGCGCCAGCAGCCAAGACGGGACAGGGTGGACTGAAGCTTTCTTT
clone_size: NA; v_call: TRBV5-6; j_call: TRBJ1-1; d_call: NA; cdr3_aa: CASSSVGSTGPLNTEAFF; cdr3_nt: TGTGCCAGCAGCTCGGTGGGGTCCACAGGACCATTGAACACTGAAGCTTTCTTT
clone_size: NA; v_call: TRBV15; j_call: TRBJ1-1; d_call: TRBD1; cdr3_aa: CATSRDGTAEAFF; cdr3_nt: TGTGCCACCAGCAGAGACGGGACAGCTGAAGCTTTCTTT
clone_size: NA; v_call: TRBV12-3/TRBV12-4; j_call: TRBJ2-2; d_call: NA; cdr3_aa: CASTRDYTGELFF; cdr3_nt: TGTGCCAGCACGAGGGATTACACCGGGGAGCTGTTTTTT
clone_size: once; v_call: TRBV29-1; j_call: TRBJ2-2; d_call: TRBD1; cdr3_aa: CSVVGQGNTGELFF; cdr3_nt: TGCAGCGTTGTCGGACAGGGAAACACCGGGGAGCTGTTTTTT
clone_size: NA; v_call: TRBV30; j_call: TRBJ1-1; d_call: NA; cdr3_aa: CAWRYRVTTEAFF; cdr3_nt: TGTGCCTGGAGATACAGGGTAACCACTGAAGCTTTCTTT
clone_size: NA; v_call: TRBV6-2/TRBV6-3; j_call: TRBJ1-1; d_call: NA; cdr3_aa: CASSYQYNRNTEAFF; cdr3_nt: TGTGCCAGCAGTTATCAGTATAACAGGAACACTGAAGCTTTCTTT
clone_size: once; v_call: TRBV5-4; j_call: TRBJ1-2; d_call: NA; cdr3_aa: CASSPGNSYGYTF; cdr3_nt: TGTGCCAGCAGCCCAGGGAATTCCTATGGCTACACCTTC
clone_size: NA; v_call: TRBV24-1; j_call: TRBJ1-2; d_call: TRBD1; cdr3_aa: CATSEDLGVGTGLNYGYTF; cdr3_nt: TGTGCCACCAGTGAGGATTTAGGTGTCGGGACAGGGTTGAACTATGGCTACACCTTC
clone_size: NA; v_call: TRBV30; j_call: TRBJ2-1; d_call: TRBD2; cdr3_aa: CAWSHRGGGGGNEQFF; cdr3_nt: TGTGCCTGGAGCCATCGCGGGGGAGGCGGCGGCAATGAGCAGTTCTTC
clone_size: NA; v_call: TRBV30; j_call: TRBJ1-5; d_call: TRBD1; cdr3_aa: CAWTGQGASQPQHF; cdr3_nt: TGTGCCTGGACGGGACAGGGGGCGTCTCAGCCCCAGCATTTT
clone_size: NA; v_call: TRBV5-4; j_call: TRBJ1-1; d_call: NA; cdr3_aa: CASSSTVLNTEAFF; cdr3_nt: TGTGCCAGCAGCTCCACGGTTCTGAACACTGAAGCTTTCTTT
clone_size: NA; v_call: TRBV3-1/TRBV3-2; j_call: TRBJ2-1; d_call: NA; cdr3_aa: CASSYSLGPYNEQFF; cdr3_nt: TGTGCCAGCAGTTATTCCCTAGGTCCCTACAATGAGCAGTTCTTC
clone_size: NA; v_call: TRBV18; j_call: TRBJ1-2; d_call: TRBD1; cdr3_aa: CASSPPSTGDYGYTF; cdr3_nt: TGTGCCAGCTCACCACCTTCTACAGGGGACTATGGCTACACCTTC
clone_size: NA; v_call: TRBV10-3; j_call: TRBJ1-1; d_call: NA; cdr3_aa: CAISERGGTGTEAFF; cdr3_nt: TGTGCCATCAGTGAAAGGGGGGGAACCGGCACTGAAGCTTTCTTT
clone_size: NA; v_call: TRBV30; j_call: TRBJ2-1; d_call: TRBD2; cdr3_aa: CAWRPRLAGGPSSYNEQFF; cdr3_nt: TGTGCCTGGAGACCCCGACTAGCGGGGGGCCCGAGCTCCTACAATGAGCAGTTCTTC
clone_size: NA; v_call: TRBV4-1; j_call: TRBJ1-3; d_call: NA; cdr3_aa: CASSQPGHYSGNTIYF; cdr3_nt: TGCGCCAGCAGCCAGCCGGGACATTACTCTGGAAACACCATATATTTT
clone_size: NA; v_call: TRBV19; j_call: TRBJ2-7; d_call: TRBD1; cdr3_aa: CASSTQGQGAYEQYF; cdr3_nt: TGTGCCAGTAGTACCCAGGGACAGGGGGCCTACGAGCAGTACTTC
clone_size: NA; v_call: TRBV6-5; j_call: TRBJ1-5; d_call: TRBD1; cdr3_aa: CASNGQASKNQPQHF; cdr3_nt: TGTGCCAGCAATGGACAGGCGAGCAAAAATCAGCCCCAGCATTTT
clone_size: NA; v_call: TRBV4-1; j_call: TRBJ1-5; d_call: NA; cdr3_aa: CASSQGSSSNQPQHF; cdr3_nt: TGCGCCAGCAGCCAAGGTAGTAGTAGCAATCAGCCCCAGCATTTT
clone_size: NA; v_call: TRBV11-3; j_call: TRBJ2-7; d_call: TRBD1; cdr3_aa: CASSPGQGEFYEQYF; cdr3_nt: TGTGCCAGCAGCCCCGGACAGGGGGAATTTTACGAGCAGTACTTC
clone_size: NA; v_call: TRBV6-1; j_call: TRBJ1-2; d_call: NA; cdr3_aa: CASSEGPNYGYTF; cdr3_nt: TGTGCCAGCAGTGAGGGGCCTAACTATGGCTACACCTTC
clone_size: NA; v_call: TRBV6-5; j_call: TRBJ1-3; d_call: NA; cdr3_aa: CASSLGHSGNTIYF; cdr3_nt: TGTGCCAGCAGTCTAGGACACTCTGGAAACACCATATATTTT
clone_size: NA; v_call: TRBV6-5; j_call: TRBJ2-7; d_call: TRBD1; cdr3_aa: CASRLDRDSNF; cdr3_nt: TGTGCCAGCAGGCTGGACAGGGATTCAAACTTC
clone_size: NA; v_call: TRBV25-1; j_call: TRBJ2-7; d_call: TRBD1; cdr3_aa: CASTGQGYEQYF; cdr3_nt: TGTGCCAGCACCGGACAGGGCTACGAGCAGTACTTC
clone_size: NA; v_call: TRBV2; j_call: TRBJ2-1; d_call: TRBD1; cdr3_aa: CASSHDRDLRTYNEQFF; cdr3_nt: TGTGCCAGCAGTCATGACAGGGACCTACGGACCTACAATGAGCAGTTCTTC
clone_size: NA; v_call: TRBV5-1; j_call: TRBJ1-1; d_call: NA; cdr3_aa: CASSSQGLRAFF; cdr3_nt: TGCGCCAGCAGCTCACAGGGTTTGCGTGCTTTCTTT
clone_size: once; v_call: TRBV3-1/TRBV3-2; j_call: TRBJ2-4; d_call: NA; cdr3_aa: CASSQRGRTKNIQYF; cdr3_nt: TGTGCCAGCAGCCAACGGGGTCGGACCAAAAACATTCAGTACTTC
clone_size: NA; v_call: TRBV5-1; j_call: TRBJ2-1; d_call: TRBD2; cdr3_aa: CASSLEDGRLNEQFF; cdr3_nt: TGCGCCAGCAGCTTGGAGGACGGGAGGTTAAATGAGCAGTTCTTC
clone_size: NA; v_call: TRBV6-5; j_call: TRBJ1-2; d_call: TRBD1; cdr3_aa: CASRQQGDYGYTF; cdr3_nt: TGTGCCAGCAGGCAACAGGGGGACTATGGCTACACCTTC
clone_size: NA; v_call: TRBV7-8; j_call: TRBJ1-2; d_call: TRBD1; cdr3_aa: CASSLVGQGSYGYTF; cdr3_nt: TGTGCCAGCAGCTTAGTGGGACAGGGGAGCTATGGCTACACCTTC
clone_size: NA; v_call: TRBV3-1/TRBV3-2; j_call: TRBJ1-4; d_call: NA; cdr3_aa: CASSQAGGGGEKLFF; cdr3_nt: TGTGCCAGCAGCCAAGCGGGCGGGGGCGGTGAAAAACTGTTTTTT
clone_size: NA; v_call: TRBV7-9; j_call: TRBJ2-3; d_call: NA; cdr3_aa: CASSSTRSGTDTQYF; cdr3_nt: TGTGCCAGCAGCTCAACTAGATCGGGGACAGATACGCAGTATTTT
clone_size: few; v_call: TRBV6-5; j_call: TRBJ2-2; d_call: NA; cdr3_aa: CASSKSHGETGELFF; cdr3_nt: TGTGCCAGCAGTAAATCCCACGGGGAAACCGGGGAGCTGTTTTTT
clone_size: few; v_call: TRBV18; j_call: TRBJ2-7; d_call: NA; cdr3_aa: CASSPSTTANYEQYF; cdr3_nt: TGTGCCAGCTCACCTTCTACGACAGCTAACTACGAGCAGTACTTC
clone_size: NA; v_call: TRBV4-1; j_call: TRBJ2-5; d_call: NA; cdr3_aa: CASSQVFARLQETQYF; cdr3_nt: TGCGCCAGCAGCCAAGTTTTTGCAAGACTACAAGAGACCCAGTACTTC
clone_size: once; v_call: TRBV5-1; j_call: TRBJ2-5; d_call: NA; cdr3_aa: CASSFVPPPEETQYF; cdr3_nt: TGCGCCAGCAGCTTCGTTCCACCCCCAGAAGAGACCCAGTACTTC
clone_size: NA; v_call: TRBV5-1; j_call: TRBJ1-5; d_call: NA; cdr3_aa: CASIYRDQPQHF; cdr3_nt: TGCGCCAGCATCTACCGCGATCAGCCCCAGCATTTT
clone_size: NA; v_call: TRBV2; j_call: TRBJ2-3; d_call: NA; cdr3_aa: CASILGSSDTQYF; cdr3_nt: NA
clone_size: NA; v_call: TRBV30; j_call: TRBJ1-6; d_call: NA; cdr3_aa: CAWSAGEPLHF; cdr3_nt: TGTGCCTGGAGCGCGGGGGAACCCCTCCACTTT
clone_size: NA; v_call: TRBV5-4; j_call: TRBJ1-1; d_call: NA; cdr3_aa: CASSPEVGRADEAFF; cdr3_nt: TGTGCCAGCAGCCCTGAGGTGGGCAGGGCTGACGAAGCTTTCTTT
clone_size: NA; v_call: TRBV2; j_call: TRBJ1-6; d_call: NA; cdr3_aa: CASMGTTYNSPLHF; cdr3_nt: TGTGCCAGCATGGGGACAACCTATAATTCACCCCTCCACTTT
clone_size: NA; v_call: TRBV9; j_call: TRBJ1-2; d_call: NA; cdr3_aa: CASSPDSSNYGYTF; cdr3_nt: TGTGCCAGCAGCCCGGACAGTTCGAACTATGGCTACACCTTC
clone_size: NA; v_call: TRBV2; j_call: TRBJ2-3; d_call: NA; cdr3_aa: CASSVGHQSTDTQYF; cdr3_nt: TGTGCCAGCAGTGTAGGACACCAAAGCACAGATACGCAGTATTTT
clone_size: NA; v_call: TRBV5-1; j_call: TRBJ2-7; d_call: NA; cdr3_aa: CASSLGGSIYEQYF; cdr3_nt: TGCGCCAGCAGCTTGGGGGGCTCCATCTACGAGCAGTACTTC
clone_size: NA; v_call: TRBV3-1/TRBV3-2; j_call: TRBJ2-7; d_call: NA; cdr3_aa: CASSQAVLNYEQYF; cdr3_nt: TGTGCCAGCAGCCAAGCGGTTCTGAACTACGAGCAGTACTTC
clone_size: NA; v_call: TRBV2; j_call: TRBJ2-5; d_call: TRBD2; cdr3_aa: CASSAGTSGGGRGETQYF; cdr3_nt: TGTGCCAGCAGCGCAGGGACTAGCGGGGGGGGACGTGGAGAGACCCAGTACTTC